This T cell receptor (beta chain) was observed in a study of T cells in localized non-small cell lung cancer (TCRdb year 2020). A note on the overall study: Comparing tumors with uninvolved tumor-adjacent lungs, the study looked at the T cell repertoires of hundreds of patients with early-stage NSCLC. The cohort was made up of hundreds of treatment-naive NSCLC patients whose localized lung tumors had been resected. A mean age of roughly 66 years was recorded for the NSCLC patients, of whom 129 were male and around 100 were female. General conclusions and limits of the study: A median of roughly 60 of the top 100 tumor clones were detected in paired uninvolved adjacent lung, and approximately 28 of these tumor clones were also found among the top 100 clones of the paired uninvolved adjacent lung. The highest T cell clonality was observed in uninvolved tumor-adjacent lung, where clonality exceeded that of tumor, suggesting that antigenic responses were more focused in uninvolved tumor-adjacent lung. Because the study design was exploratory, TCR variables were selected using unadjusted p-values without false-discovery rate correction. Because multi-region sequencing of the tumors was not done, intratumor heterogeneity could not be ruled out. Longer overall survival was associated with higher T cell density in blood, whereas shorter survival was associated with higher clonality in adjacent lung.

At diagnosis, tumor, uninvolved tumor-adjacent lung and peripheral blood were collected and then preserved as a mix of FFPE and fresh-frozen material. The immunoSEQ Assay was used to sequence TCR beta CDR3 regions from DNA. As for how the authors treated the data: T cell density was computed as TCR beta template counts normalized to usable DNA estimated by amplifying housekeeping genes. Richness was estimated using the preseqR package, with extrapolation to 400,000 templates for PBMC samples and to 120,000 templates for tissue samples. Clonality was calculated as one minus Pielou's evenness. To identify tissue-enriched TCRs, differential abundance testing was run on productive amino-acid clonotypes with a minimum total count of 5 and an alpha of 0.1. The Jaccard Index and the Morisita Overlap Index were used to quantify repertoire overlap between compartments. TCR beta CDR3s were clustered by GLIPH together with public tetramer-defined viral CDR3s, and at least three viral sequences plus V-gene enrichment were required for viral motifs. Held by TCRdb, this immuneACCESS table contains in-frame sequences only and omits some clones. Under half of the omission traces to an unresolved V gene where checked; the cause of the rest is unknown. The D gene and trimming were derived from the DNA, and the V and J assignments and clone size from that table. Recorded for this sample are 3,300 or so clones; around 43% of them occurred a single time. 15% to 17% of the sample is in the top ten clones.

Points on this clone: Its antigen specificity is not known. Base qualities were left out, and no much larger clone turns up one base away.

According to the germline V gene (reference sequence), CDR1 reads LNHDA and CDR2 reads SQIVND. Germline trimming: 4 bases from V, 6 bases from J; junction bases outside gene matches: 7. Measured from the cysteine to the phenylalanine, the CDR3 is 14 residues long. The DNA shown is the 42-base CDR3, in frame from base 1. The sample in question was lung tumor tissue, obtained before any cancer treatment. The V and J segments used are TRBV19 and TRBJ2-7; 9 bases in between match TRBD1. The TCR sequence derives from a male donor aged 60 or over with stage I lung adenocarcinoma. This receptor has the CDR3 CASSNPGQGIEQYF. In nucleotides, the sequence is TGTGCCAGTAGTAACCCGGGACAGGGAATCGAGCAGTACTTC.